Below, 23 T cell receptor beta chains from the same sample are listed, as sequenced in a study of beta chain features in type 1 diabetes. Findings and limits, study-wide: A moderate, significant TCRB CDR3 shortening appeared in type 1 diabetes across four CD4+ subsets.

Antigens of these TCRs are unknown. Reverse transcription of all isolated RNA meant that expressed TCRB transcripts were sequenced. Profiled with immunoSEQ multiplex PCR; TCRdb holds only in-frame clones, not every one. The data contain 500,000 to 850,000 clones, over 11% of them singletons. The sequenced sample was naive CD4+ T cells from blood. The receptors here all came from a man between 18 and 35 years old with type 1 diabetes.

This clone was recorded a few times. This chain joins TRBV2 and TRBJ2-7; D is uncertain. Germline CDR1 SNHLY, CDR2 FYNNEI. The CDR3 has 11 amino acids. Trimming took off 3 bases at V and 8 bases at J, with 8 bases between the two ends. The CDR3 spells CASSEQVKQYF. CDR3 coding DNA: TGTGCCAGCAGTGAGCAGGTTAAGCAGTACTTC.

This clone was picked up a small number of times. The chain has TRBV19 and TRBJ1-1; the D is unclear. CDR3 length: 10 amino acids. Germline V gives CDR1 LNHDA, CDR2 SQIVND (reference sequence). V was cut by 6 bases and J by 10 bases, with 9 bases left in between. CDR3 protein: CASRADRAFF. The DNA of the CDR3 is TGTGCCAGTAGGGCGGACCGAGCTTTCTTT.

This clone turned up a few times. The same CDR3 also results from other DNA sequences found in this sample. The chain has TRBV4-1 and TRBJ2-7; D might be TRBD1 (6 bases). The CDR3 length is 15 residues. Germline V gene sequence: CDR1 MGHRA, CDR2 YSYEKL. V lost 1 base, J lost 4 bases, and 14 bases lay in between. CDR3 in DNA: TGCGCCAGCAGCCAAGCCGGGACATCGTCTTACGAGCAGTACTTC. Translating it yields CASSQAGTSSYEQYF.

Here the CDR3 reads CASLRGITEAFF. The CDR3 DNA sequence: TGTGCCAGCCTCAGGGGAATCACTGAAGCTTTCTTT. The gene calls are TRBV28 and TRBJ1-1, with D possibly being TRBD1 (6 bases). This CDR3 spans 12 amino acids. CDR1 is MDHEN and CDR2 is SYDVKM in the germline V gene. Trimming shortened V by 8 bases and J by 4 bases, and 11 bases separated the two germline ends.

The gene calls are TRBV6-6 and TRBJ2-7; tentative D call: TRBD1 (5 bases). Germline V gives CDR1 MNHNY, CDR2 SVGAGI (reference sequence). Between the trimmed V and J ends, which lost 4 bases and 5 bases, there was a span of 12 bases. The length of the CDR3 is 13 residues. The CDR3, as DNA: TGTGCCAGCAGTTCCCAGGGTCGCAACGAGCAGTACTTC. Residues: CASSSQGRNEQYF.

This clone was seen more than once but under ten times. The CDR3 sequence is CAWRRATEAFF. In nucleotides, the CDR3 is TGTGCCTGGAGACGGGCCACCGAAGCTTTCTTT. V usage is TRBV30 and J usage is TRBJ1-1; D call uncertain. This CDR3 has 11 amino acids. The V end lost 3 bases, the J end lost 8 bases, and 10 bases lay between the germline ends. Germline V CDR1 and CDR2: GTSNPN, SVGIG (reference sequence).

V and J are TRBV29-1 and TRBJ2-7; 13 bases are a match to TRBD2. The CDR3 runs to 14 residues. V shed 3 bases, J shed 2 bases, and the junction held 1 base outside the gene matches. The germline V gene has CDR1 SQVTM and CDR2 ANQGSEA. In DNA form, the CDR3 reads TGCAGCGTTGAGGGACTAGCGGGGACCTACGAGCAGTACTTC. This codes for CSVEGLAGTYEQYF.

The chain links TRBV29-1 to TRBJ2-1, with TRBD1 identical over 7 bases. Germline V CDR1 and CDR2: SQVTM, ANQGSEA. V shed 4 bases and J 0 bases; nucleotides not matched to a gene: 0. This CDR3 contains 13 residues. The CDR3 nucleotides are TGCAGCGTTGCAGGGGGCTCCTACAATGAGCAGTTCTTC. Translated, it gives CSVAGGSYNEQFF.

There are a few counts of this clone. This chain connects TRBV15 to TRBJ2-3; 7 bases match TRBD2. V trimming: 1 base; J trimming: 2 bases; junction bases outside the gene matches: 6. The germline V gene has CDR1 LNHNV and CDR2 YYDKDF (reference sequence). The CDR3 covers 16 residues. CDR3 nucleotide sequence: TGTGCCACCAGCAGAGGAACTAGCGTATACACAGATACGCAGTATTTT. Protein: CATSRGTSVYTDTQYF.

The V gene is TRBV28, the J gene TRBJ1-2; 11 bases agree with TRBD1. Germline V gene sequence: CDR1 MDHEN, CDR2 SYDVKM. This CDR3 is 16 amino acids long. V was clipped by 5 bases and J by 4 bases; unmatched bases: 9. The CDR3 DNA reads TGTGCCAGCAGTCAACCCTCCGGGACAGGGGGCTATGGCTACACCTTC. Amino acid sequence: CASSQPSGTGGYGYTF.

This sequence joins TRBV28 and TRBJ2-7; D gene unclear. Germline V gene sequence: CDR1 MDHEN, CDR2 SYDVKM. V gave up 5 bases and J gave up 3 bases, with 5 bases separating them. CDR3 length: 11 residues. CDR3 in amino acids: CASSTHYEQYF. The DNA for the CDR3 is TGTGCCAGCAGTACCCACTACGAGCAGTACTTC.

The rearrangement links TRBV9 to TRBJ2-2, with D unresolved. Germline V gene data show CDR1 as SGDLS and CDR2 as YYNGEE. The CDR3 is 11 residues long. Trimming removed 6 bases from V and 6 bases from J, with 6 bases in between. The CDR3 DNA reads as TGTGCCAGCAATACCCCCGGGGAGCTGTTTTTT. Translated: CASNTPGELFF.

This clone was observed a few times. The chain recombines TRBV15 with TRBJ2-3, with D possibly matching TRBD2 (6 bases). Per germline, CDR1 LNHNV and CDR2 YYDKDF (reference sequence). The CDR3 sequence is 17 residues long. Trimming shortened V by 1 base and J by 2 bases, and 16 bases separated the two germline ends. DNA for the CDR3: TGTGCCACCAGCAGAGGTGGGGCTGCGGGGCACACAGATACGCAGTATTTT. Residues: CATSRGGAAGHTDTQYF. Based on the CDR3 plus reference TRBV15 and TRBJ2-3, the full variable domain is DAMVIQNPRYQVTQFGKPVTLSCSQTLNHNVMYWYQQKSSQAPKLLFHYYDKDFNNEADTPDNFQSRRPNTSFCFLDIRSPGLGDTAMYLCATSRGGAAGHTDTQYFGPGTRLTVL.

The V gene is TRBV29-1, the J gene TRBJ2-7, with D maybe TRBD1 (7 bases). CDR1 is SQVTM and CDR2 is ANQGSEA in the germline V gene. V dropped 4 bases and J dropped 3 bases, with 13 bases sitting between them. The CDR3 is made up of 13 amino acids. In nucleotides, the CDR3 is TGCAGCGTTGTTGGACAGGACTACTACGAGCAGTACTTC. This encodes CSVVGQDYYEQYF.

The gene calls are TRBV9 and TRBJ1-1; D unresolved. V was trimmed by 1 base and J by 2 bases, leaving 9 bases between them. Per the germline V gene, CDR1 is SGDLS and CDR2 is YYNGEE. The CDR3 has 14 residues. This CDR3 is CASSVSGENTEAFF. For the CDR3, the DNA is TGTGCCAGCAGCGTATCCGGCGAAAACACTGAAGCTTTCTTT.

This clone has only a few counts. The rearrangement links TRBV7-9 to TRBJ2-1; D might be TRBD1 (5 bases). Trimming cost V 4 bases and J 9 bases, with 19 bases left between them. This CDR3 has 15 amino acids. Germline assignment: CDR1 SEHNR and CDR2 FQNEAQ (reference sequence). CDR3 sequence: CASSSSNRNQLEQFF. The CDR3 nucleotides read TGTGCCAGCAGCTCTTCGAACAGGAACCAACTTGAGCAGTTCTTC.

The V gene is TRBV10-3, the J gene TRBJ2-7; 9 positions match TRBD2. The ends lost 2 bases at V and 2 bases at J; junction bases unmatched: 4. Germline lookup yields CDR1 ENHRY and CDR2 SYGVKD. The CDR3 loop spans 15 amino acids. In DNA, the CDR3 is TGTGCCATCAGTGAGGCTAGCGGGACCCCCTACGAGCAGTACTTC. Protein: CAISEASGTPYEQYF.

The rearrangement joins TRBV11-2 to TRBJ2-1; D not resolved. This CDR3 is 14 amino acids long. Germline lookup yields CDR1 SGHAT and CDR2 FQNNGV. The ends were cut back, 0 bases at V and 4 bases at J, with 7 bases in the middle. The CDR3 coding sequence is TGTGCCAGCAGCTTAGACGCTAGTTACAATGAGCAGTTCTTC. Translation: CASSLDASYNEQFF.

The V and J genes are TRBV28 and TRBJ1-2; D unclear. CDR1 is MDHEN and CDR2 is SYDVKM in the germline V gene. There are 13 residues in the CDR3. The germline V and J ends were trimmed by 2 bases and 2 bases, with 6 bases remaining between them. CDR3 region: CASSLPQNYGYTF. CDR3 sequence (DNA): TGTGCCAGCAGTTTACCTCAAAACTATGGCTACACCTTC.

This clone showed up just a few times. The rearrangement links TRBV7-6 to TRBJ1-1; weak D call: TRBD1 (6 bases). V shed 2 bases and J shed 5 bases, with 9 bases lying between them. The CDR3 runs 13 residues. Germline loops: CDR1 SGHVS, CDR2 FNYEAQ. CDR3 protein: CASSLTGRTEAFF. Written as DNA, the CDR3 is TGTGCCAGCAGCTTAACAGGGAGGACTGAAGCTTTCTTT.

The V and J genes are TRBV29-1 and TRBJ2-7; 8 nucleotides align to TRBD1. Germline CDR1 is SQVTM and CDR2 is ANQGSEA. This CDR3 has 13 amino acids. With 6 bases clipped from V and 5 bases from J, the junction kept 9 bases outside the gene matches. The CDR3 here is CSVDPGQDHEQYF. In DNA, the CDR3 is TGCAGCGTCGATCCGGGACAGGACCACGAGCAGTACTTC.

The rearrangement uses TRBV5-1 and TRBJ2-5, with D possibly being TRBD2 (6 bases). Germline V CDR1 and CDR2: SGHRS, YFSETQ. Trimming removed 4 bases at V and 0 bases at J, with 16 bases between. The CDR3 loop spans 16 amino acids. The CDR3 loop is CASSPGAGNYQETQYF. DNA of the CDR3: TGCGCCAGCAGCCCTGGGGCGGGGAACTACCAAGAGACCCAGTACTTC.

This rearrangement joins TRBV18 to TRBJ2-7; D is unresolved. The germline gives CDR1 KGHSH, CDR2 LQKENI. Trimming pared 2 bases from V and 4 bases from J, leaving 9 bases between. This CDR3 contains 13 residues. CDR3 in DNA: TGTGCCAGCTCACCAAACCCTCCGTACGAGCAGTACTTC. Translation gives CASSPNPPYEQYF.